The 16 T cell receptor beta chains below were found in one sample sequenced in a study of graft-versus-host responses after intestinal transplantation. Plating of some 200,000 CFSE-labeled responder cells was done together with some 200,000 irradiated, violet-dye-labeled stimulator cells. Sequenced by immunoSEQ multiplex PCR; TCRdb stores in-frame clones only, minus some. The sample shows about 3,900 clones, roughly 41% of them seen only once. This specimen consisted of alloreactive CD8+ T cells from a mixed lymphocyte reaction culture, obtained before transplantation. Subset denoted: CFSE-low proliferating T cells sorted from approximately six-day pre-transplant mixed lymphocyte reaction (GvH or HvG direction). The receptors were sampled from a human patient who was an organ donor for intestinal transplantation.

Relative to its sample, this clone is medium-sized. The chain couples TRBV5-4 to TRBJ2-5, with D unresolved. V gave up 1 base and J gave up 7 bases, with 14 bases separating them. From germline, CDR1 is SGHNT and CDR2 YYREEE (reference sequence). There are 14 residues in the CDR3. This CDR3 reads CASSLYTHDWTQYF. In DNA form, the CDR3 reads TGTGCCAGCAGCTTGTACACACACGACTGGACCCAGTACTTC.

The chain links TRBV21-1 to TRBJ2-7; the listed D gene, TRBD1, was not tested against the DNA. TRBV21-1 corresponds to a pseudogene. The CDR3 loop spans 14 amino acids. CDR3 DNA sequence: TGTGCCAGCAGCAAAGGGGACAGGGCCTACGAGCAGTACTTC. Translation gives CASSKGDRAYEQYF.

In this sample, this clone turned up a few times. The CDR3: CASSQDLNTGELFF. The DNA for the CDR3 is TGCGCCAGCAGCCAAGATCTGAACACCGGGGAGCTGTTTTTT. V is TRBV4-1 and J is TRBJ2-2; D unclear. This CDR3 is 14 amino acids long. The germline V gene encodes CDR1 MGHRA and CDR2 YSYEKL. V was shortened by 0 bases and J by 1 base, with 3 bases between the two germline ends.

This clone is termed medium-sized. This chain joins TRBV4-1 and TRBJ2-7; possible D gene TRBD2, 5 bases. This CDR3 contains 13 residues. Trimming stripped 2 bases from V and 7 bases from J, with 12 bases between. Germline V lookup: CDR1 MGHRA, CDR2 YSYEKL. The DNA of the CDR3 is TGCGCCAGCAGCCAATGGGTCTCGGGGGAGCAGTACTTC. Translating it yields CASSQWVSGEQYF.

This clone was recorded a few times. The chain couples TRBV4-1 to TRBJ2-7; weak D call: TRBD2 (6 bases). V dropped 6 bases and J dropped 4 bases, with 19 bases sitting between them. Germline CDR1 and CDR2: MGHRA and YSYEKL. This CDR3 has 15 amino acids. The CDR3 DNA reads TGCGCCAGCAGTGCTTCTCCTAGCGCGGGATACGAGCAGTACTTC. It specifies CASSASPSAGYEQYF.

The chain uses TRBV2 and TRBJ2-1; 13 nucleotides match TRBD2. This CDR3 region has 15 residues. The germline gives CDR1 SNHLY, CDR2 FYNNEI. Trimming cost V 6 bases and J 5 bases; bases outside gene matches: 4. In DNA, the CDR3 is TGTGCCAGCAGGGGACTAGCGGGGATAAACAATGAGCAGTTCTTC. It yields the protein CASRGLAGINNEQFF. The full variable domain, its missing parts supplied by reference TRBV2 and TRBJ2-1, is EPEVTQTPSHQVTQMGQEVILRCVPISNHLYFYWYRQILGQKVEFLVSFYNNEISEKSEIFDDQFSVERPDGSNFTLKIRSTKLEDSAMYFCASRGLAGINNEQFFGPGTRLTVL.

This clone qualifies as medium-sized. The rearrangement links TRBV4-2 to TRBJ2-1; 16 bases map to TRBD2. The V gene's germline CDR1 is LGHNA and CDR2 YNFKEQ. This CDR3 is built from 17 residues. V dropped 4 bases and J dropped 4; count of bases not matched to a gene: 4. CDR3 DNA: TGTGCCAGCAGCCCGGGACTAGCGGGAGGGCCATACAATGAGCAGTTCTTC. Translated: CASSPGLAGGPYNEQFF.

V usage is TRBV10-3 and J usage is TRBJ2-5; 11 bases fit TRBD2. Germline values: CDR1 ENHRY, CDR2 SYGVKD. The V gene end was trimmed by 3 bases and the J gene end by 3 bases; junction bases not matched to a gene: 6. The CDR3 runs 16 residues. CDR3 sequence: CAISDIAGGPEETQYF. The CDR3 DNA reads TGTGCCATCAGTGACATAGCGGGAGGGCCGGAAGAGACCCAGTACTTC.

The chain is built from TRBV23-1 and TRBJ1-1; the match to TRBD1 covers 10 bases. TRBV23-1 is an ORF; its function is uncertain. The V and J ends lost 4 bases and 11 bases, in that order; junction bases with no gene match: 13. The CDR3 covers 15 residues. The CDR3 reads CASSPRDRGSVGAFF. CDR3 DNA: TGCGCCAGCAGTCCCCGGGACAGGGGCTCGGTGGGGGCTTTCTTT.

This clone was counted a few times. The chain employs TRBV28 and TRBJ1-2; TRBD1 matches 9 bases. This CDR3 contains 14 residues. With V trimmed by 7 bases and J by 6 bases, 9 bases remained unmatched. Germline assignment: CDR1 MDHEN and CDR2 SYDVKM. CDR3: CASTPGGTGNGYTF. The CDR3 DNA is TGTGCCAGCACTCCCGGCGGGACAGGGAATGGCTACACCTTC.

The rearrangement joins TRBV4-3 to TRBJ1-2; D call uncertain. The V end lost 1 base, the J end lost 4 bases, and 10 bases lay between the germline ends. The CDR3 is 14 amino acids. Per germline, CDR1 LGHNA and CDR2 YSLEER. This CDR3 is CASSQVGGFYGYTF. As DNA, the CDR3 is TGCGCCAGCAGCCAAGTTGGAGGGTTCTATGGCTACACCTTC.

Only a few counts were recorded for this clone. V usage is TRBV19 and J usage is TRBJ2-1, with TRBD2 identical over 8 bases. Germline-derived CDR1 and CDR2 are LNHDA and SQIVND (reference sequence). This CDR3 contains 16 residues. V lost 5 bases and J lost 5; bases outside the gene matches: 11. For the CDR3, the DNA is TGTGCCAGTAGTCTACTAGCGGCCGAAGGGAACAATGAGCAGTTCTTC. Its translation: CASSLLAAEGNNEQFF.

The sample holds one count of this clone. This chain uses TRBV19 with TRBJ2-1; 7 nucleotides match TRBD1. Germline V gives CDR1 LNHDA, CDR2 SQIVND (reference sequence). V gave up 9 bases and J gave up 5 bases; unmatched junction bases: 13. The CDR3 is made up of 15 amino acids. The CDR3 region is CASSGTAGEHNEQFF. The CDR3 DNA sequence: TGTGCCAGCTCCGGGACAGCAGGGGAACACAATGAGCAGTTCTTC.

CDR3 sequence: CASHEGARFQETQYF. The DNA of the CDR3 is TGTGCCAGCCACGAGGGAGCGCGATTCCAAGAGACCCAGTACTTC. V gene TRBV2 combines with J gene TRBJ2-5, with D tentatively TRBD2 (5 bases). Germline V gene sequence: CDR1 SNHLY, CDR2 FYNNEI. Trimming left V 8 bases short and J 1 base short, with 17 bases between. This CDR3 has 15 amino acids.

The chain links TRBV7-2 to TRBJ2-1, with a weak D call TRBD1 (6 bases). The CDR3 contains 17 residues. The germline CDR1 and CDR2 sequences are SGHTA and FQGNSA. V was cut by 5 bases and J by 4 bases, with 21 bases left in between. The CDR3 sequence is CASSPWFGGERYNEQFF. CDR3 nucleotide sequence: TGTGCCAGCAGCCCATGGTTTGGGGGCGAAAGGTACAATGAGCAGTTCTTC.

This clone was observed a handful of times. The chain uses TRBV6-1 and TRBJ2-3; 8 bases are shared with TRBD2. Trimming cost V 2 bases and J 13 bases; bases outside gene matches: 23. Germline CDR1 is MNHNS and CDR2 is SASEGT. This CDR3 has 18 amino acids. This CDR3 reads CASSEPYSGLDQVGGKYF. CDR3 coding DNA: TGTGCCAGCAGTGAACCGTACTCGGGACTAGACCAGGTAGGCGGGAAGTATTTT.